Following are 13 T cell receptor beta chains from one sample sequenced in a study of blood T cell repertoires in COVID-19. Libraries were prepared by immunoSEQ multiplex PCR; TCRdb keeps only in-frame clonotypes and omits some of them. The data show over 130,000 clones, approximately 79% seen once. Sequenced sample: PBMCs or T cells enriched from blood (not recorded which). The receptors were gathered from a woman between 45 and 60 years old who had recovered from COVID-19.

This clone was seen just once. This chain joins TRBV10-3 and TRBJ1-6; D is unresolved. Trimming took 7 bases from V and 0 from J, leaving 10 bases between them. The CDR3 has 15 residues. The germline V gene encodes CDR1 ENHRY and CDR2 SYGVKD. The CDR3 DNA follows: TGTGCCATCAAGAGTAATAGCTCCTATAATTCACCCCTCCACTTT. Amino acids: CAIKSNSSYNSPLHF.

This clone was seen a few times. V gene TRBV6-5 combines with J gene TRBJ2-3; D is perhaps TRBD2 (6 bases). CDR1 is MNHEY, CDR2 SVGAGI, per germline. The V gene lost 4 bases and the J gene lost 0 bases, with 11 bases spanning the gap. The CDR3 is 15 amino acids. DNA for the CDR3: TGTGCCAGCAGTTCGCTAGCGACTAGCACAGATACGCAGTATTTT. The encoded protein is CASSSLATSTDTQYF.

This clone showed up just once. The rearrangement uses TRBV19 and TRBJ1-5; 8 bases map to TRBD1. Germline CDR1 is LNHDA and CDR2 is SQIVND (reference sequence). The CDR3 covers 20 residues. V gave up 2 bases and J gave up 1 base; unmatched junction bases: 16. CDR3 region: CASSIPTGTGSKVSNQPQHF. The CDR3 coding sequence is TGTGCCAGTAGTATACCGACGGGGACAGGTTCCAAAGTAAGCAATCAGCCCCAGCATTTT.

This rearrangement joins TRBV6-5 to TRBJ2-7; unclear D gene. V lost 6 bases and J lost 0, with 12 bases in between. Germline lookup yields CDR1 MNHEY and CDR2 SVGAGI. The CDR3 runs 14 residues. CDR3 residues: CASRVTLTSYEQYF. The CDR3 DNA sequence: TGTGCCAGCAGAGTGACACTGACCTCCTACGAGCAGTACTTC.

This chain connects TRBV7-8 to TRBJ1-4; D is uncertain. There are 15 residues in the CDR3. Germline assignment: CDR1 SGHVS and CDR2 FQNEAQ. V dropped 0 bases and J dropped 6 bases, with 11 bases sitting between them. CDR3 nucleotide sequence: TGTGCCAGCAGCTTAGCGAGGTACCGGGATGAAAAACTGTTTTTT. It yields the protein CASSLARYRDEKLFF.

The gene calls are TRBV11-2 and TRBJ2-5; 14 bases fit TRBD2. CDR1 and CDR2 (germline): SGHAT, FQNNGV. V shed 2 bases, J shed 4 bases, and the junction held 6 bases outside the gene matches. The CDR3 has 17 residues. CDR3 loop: CASSLIGTSGGRETQYF. CDR3 DNA: TGTGCCAGCAGCTTAATCGGGACTAGCGGGGGAAGAGAGACCCAGTACTTC. Looking up the rest from reference TRBV11-2 and TRBJ2-5 gives the full variable domain: EAGVAQSPRYKIIEKRQSVAFWCNPISGHATLYWYQQILGQGPKLLIQFQNNGVVDDSQLPKDRFSAERLKGVDSTLKIQPAKLEDSAVYLCASSLIGTSGGRETQYFGPGTRLLVL.

V is TRBV2 and J is TRBJ1-5; D not resolved. Germline V CDR1 and CDR2: SNHLY, FYNNEI. The CDR3 runs to 13 residues. Deletions cut 9 bases from V and 0 bases from J, with 9 bases between. The CDR3 region has the DNA TGTGCCAGTCAAGCGGATAGCAATCAGCCCCAGCATTTT. Amino acid sequence: CASQADSNQPQHF.

Comments on this clone: The junction does not match germline at one end; this may be a read error. The chain couples TRBV7-7 to TRBJ1-1, with D unclear. The CDR3 covers 13 residues. Germline CDR1 and CDR2: SSHAT and FNYEAQ (reference sequence). CDR3 coding DNA: TGTGCTAGCAGCTTAAGTTCAGACACTGAAGCTTTCTTT. Translating it yields CASSLSSDTEAFF.

The chain uses TRBV19 and TRBJ2-1; 13 nucleotides agree with TRBD2. Per germline, CDR1 LNHDA and CDR2 SQIVND (reference sequence). J lost 5 bases, V lost 3 bases, and 10 bases had no gene match. This CDR3 region has 18 residues. The CDR3: CASSITGVGTSGDNEQFF. The DNA of the CDR3 is TGTGCCAGTAGTATCACAGGGGTCGGGACTAGCGGGGACAATGAGCAGTTCTTC.

The V and J genes are TRBV5-4 and TRBJ1-6, with 7 positions matching TRBD1. The CDR3 runs 16 residues. Germline CDR1 reads SGHNT; CDR2 reads YYREEE (reference sequence). V lost 4 bases, J lost 9 bases, and 13 bases stayed unmatched. DNA of the CDR3: TGTGCCAGCAGCCCAAAGATAACAGGGGTGACTTCACCCCTCCACTTT. Translating gives CASSPKITGVTSPLHF.

In this sample, this clone turned up a few times. The chain recombines TRBV30 with TRBJ1-3; maybe TRBD1 (5 bases). V was trimmed by 2 bases and J by 3 bases, leaving 11 bases between them. The V gene's germline CDR1 is GTSNPN and CDR2 SVGIG (reference sequence). The CDR3 totals 14 residues. The CDR3 region is CAWSFSGIGNTIYF. CDR3 sequence (DNA): TGTGCCTGGAGTTTCTCAGGGATTGGAAACACCATATATTTT.

This clone was seen just once. The chain's CDR3 is CASSLGQGGDEQFF. The CDR3 DNA is TGTGCCAGCAGCTTGGGACAGGGGGGGGATGAGCAGTTCTTC. The chain couples TRBV5-6 to TRBJ2-1, with 9 nucleotides matching TRBD1. Germline V gene sequence: CDR1 SGHDT, CDR2 YYEEEE. After removal of 0 bases from V and 8 bases from J, the junction contained 3 bases not matched to a gene. The CDR3 has 14 amino acids.

This chain uses TRBV28 with TRBJ1-1; D is perhaps TRBD1 (6 bases). V was pared by 6 bases and J by 5 bases, with 16 bases between. CDR1 is MDHEN, CDR2 SYDVKM, per germline. This CDR3 is built from 14 residues. The DNA of the CDR3 is TGTGCCAGCAGGACAGGCGGAGGATTTACTGAAGCTTTCTTT. Translated, it gives CASRTGGGFTEAFF.